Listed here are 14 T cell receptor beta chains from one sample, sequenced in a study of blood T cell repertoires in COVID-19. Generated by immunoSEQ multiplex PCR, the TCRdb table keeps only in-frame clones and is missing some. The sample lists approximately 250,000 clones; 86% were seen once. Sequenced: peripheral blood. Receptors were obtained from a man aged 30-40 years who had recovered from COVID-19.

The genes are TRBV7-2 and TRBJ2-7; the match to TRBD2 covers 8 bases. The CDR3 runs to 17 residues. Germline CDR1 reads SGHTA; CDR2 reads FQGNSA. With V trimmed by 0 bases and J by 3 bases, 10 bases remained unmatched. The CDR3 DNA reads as TGTGCCAGCAGCTTAGCGGTCGGGGGGGGCGGCTACTACGAGCAGTACTTC. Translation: CASSLAVGGGGYYEQYF.

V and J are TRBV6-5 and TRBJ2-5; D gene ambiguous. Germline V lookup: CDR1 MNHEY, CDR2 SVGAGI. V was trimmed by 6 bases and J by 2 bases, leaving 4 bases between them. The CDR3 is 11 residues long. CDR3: CASRSQETQYF. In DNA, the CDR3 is TGTGCCAGCAGGTCACAAGAGACCCAGTACTTC.

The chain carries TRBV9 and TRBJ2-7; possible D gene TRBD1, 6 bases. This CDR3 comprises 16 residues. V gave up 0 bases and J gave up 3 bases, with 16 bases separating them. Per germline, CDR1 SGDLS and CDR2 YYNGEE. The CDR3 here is CASSVAIRTEFYEQYF. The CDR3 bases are TGTGCCAGCAGCGTAGCCATTCGGACAGAATTCTACGAGCAGTACTTC.

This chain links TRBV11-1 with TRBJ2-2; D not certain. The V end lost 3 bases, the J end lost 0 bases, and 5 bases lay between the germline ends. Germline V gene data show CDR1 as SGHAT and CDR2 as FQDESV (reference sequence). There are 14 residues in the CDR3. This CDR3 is CASSFLANTGELFF. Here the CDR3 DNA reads TGTGCCAGCAGCTTTCTAGCGAACACCGGGGAGCTGTTTTTT.

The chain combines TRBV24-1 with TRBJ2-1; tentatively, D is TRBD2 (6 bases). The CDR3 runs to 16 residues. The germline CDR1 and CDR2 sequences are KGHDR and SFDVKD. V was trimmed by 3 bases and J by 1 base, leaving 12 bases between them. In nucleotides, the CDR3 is TGTGCCACCAGTGATAACGGACGGGGGTCCTACAATGAGCAGTTCTTC. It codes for CATSDNGRGSYNEQFF.

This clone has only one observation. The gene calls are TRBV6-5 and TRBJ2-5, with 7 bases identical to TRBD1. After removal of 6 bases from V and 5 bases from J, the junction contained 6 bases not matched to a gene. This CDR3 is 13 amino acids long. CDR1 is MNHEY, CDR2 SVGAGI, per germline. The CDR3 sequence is CASRETGMETQYF. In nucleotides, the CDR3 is TGTGCCAGCAGGGAGACAGGGATGGAGACCCAGTACTTC.

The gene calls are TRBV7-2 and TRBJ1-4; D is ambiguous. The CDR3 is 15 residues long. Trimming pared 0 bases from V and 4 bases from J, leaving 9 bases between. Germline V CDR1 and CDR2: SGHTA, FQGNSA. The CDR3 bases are TGTGCCAGCAGCTTAGCGGGCGGGGTTAATGAAAAACTGTTTTTT. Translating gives CASSLAGGVNEKLFF.

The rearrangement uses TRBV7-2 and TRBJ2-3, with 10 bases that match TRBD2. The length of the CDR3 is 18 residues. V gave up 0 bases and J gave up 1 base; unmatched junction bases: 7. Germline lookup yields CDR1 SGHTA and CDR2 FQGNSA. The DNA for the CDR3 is TGTGCCAGCAGCTTAGCGCTCCCTAGCGGGGGCGGCACAGATACGCAGTATTTT. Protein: CASSLALPSGGGTDTQYF.

CDR3 DNA: TGTGCCAGCAGTTCCCCGGGACTAGCGGTCGATACGCAGTATTTT. Protein product: CASSSPGLAVDTQYF. This chain links TRBV6-2 or TRBV6-3 with TRBJ2-3; 11 nucleotides line up with TRBD2. Germline V gives CDR1 MNHEY, CDR2 SVGEGT. The V and J ends lost 4 bases and 6 bases, in that order; junction bases with no gene match: 6. The CDR3 spans 15 residues.

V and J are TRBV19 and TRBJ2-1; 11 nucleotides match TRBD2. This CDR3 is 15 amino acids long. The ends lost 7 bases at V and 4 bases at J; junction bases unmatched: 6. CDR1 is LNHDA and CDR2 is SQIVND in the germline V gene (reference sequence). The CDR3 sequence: CASTLLAGGYNEQFF. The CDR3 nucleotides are TGTGCCAGTACTCTCCTAGCGGGGGGATACAATGAGCAGTTCTTC.

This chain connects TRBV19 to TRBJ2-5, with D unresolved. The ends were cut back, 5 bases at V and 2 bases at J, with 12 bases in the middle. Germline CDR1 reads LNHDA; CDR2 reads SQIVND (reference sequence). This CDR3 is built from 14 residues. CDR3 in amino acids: CASSATQLQETQYF. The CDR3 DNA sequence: TGTGCCAGTAGTGCCACCCAGTTACAAGAGACCCAGTACTTC. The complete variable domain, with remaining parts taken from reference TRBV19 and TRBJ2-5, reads DGGITQSPKYLFRKEGQNVTLSCEQNLNHDAMYWYRQDPGQGLRLIYYSQIVNDFQKGDIAEGYSVSREKKESFPLTVTSAQKNPTAFYLCASSATQLQETQYFGPGTRLLVL.

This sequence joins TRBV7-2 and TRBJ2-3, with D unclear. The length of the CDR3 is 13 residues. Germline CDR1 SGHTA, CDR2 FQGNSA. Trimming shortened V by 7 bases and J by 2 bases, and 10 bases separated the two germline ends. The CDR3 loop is CASTFRFTDTQYF. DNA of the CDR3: TGTGCCAGCACCTTCCGTTTCACAGATACGCAGTATTTT.

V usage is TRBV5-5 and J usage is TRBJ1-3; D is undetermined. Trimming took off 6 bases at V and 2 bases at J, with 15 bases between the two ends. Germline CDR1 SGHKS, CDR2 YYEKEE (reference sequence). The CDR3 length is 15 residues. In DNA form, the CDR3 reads TGTGCCAGCACCGTGACCCCCCGGGCTGGAAACACCATATATTTT. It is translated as CASTVTPRAGNTIYF.

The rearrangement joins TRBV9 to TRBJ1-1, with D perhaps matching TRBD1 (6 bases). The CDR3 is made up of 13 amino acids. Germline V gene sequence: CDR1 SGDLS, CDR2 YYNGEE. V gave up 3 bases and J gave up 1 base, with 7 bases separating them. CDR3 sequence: CASSEGQNTEAFF. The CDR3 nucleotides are TGTGCCAGCAGCGAGGGACAGAACACTGAAGCTTTCTTT.